The 8 T cell receptor beta chains listed next were all sequenced from one sample in a study of shared clonotypes between healthy human individuals. Profiled with immunoSEQ multiplex PCR; TCRdb holds only in-frame clones, not every one. Among approximately 2,000,000 clones listed, 80% to 95% were seen once. Source material: naive CD4+ T cells from PBMCs. The subset is: CD45RA+ positively selected. The receptors stem from a young man in good health. Some clones in this sample may be carry-over from other donors' samples.

The chain carries TRBV5-4 and TRBJ2-1; D perhaps matches TRBD2 (5 bases). The CDR3 sequence is 15 residues long. Germline CDR1 reads SGHNT; CDR2 reads YYREEE (reference sequence). Deletions cut 3 bases from V and 0 bases from J, with 10 bases between. In DNA form, the CDR3 reads TGTGCCAGCAGCTCAGGAGGTAACTCCTACAATGAGCAGTTCTTC. Translated: CASSSGGNSYNEQFF.

Only one count was recorded for this clone. The chain combines TRBV9 with TRBJ2-5; 8 positions match TRBD2. The trim removed 4 bases at V and 5 bases at J, leaving 10 bases unmatched. The CDR3 totals 15 residues. The germline V gene encodes CDR1 SGDLS and CDR2 YYNGEE. As DNA, the CDR3 is TGTGCCAGCAGCCCACGGACTAGCTCCGGGGAGACCCAGTACTTC. Protein product: CASSPRTSSGETQYF.

The V gene is TRBV25-1, the J gene TRBJ2-3; 10 bases fit TRBD2. In germline, CDR1 is MGHDK, CDR2 SYGVNS. CDR3 length: 16 amino acids. V was pared by 3 bases and J by 0 bases, with 3 bases of the junction left unmatched. The CDR3 DNA reads as TGTGCCAGCAGTGATCCTAGCGGGAGTAGCACAGATACGCAGTATTTT. Its protein product is CASSDPSGSSTDTQYF. Looking up the rest from reference TRBV25-1 and TRBJ2-3 gives the full variable domain: EADIYQTPRYLVIGTGKKITLECSQTMGHDKMYWYQQDPGMELHLIHYSYGVNSTEKGDLSSESTVSRIRTEHFPLTLESARPSHTSQYLCASSDPSGSSTDTQYFGPGTRLTVL.

This clone was seen once. CDR3 region: CASSPPLLGLAGTDTQYF. The CDR3 DNA is TGTGCCAGCAGTCCCCCCCTCCTGGGACTAGCAGGCACAGATACGCAGTATTTT. The chain has TRBV28 and TRBJ2-3, with 9 bases aligning to TRBD2. The germline CDR1 and CDR2 sequences are MDHEN and SYDVKM. The CDR3 has 18 amino acids. V lost 5 bases, J lost 1 base, and 13 bases stayed unmatched.

The chain links TRBV12-5 to TRBJ2-7; D remains unclear. There are 12 residues in the CDR3. Trimming shortened V by 5 bases and J by 2 bases, and 7 bases separated the two germline ends. The germline gives CDR1 LGHNT, CDR2 FRNRAP. The CDR3 sequence is CASGPTAYEQYF. The CDR3, as DNA: TGTGCTAGTGGTCCCACAGCCTACGAGCAGTACTTC.

The chain links TRBV7-9 to TRBJ2-2; 7 bases fit TRBD1. The germline V gene encodes CDR1 SEHNR and CDR2 FQNEAQ (reference sequence). The V and J ends lost 5 bases and 7 bases, in that order; junction bases with no gene match: 10. The CDR3 runs 15 residues. The CDR3 nucleotides read TGTGCCAGCAGCAGCCGACAGGGCTTCGACGGGGAGCTGTTTTTT. Translating gives CASSSRQGFDGELFF.

In nucleotides, the CDR3 is TGTGCCAGCTCAGCTACAGGGGATTGGGACAATGAGCAGTTCTTC. It yields the protein CASSATGDWDNEQFF. The J gene is TRBJ2-1, the V gene TRBV18; 7 bases align to TRBD1. V shed 5 bases, J shed 5 bases, and the junction held 9 bases outside the gene matches. CDR3 length: 15 amino acids. Germline CDR1 reads KGHSH; CDR2 reads LQKENI.

The rearrangement links TRBV4-1 to TRBJ1-3; 7 nucleotides line up with TRBD1. Per germline, CDR1 MGHRA and CDR2 YSYEKL. V dropped 0 bases and J dropped 3; count of bases not matched to a gene: 8. The CDR3 has 17 residues. Here the CDR3 DNA reads TGCGCCAGCAGCCAAGACGACAGGGAAGGATTTGGAAACACCATATATTTT. Its protein is CASSQDDREGFGNTIYF.